The clone carrying this T cell receptor beta chain was observed many times. Its antigen is still unknown. This sample was included in a study of T cells after yellow fever vaccination. As for the study in general: For low cell numbers, libraries were made with SMART-Seq v4 Ultra Low Input. Findings of the study overall: Reappearing after the booster were most of the clones from primary vaccination (around 95% CD4, around 88% CD8). Shared CD4/CD8 clonotypes were a small share, likely from convergent recombination.

Between the trimmed V and J ends, which lost 4 bases and 4 bases, there was a span of 7 bases. CDR1 is SGHVS and CDR2 is FQNEAQ in the germline V gene. This CDR3 has 12 residues. Researchers made TCR cDNA using 5'RACE template switching, and this step added a universal primer site and UMIs. TCRdb re-called the 5' RACE reads with MiXCR, one entry per CDR3 protein. The profile shows 200,000 to 300,000 distinct CDR3 sequences, 3.6% of them singletons. The source material was PBMCs, sampled 15 days after the yellow fever booster vaccination. This receptor was identified in a man aged 18 to 30 who received the YFV17D yellow fever vaccine. This sequence joins TRBV7-8 and TRBJ1-1; D uncertain. CDR3 protein: CASSSLGTEAFF. The CDR3 DNA follows: TGTGCCAGCAGCTCGTTAGGCACTGAAGCTTTCTTT.